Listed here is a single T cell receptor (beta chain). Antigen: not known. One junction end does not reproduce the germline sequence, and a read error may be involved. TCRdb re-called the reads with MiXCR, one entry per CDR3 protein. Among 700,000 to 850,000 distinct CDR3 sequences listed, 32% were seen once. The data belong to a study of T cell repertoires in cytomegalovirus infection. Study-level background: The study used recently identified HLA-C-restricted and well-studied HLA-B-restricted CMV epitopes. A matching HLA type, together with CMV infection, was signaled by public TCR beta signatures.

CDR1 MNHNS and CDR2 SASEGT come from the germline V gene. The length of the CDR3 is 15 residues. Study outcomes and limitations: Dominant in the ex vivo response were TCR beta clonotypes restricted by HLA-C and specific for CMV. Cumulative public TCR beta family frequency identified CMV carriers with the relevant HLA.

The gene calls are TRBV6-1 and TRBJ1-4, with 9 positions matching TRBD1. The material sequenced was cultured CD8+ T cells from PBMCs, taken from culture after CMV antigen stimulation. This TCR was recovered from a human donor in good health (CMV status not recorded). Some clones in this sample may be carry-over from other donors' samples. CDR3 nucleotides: TGTACCAGCAGTGCTACAGGGGGCGCTAATGAAAAACTGTTTTTT. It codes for CTSSATGGANEKLFF.